This T cell receptor beta chain is drawn from a study of OX40 agonist ivuxolimab in advanced cancers. In the study overall: Patients receiving dose escalation had hepatocellular carcinoma, melanoma, renal cell or head and neck cancer.

Produced via immunoSEQ multiplex PCR; TCRdb's table is partial and in-frame only. Of under 25,000 clones in the sample, 74% are singletons; the top ten hold around 34%. From germline, CDR1 is SGHRS and CDR2 YFSETQ. The V end lost 3 bases, the J end lost 2 bases, and 11 bases lay between the germline ends. The CDR3 loop spans 14 amino acids. Specimen: CD4+ or CD8+ T cells sorted from blood, collected in a trial of the OX40 agonist ivuxolimab. The sequence was obtained from an adult with an advanced solid tumor such as melanoma, head and neck, liver or kidney cancer. The chain recombines TRBV5-1 with TRBJ1-1; D is uncertain. The CDR3: CASSYRTGNTEAFF. In nucleotides, the CDR3 is TGCGCCAGCAGCTATAGGACCGGAAACACTGAAGCTTTCTTT.